These 22 T cell receptor beta chains share one sample of origin, sequenced in a study of CD8+CD57+ T cells in acquired aplastic anemia (dated by TCRdb to 2016 to 2018). Patients chosen for sequencing had shown expansion of CD8+CD57+ cells by flow cytometry. The listed sequencing device is Illumina HiSeq 2000. TCR beta VDJ combination and CDR3 sequence profiling used genomic DNA as the template. The raw public data were reprocessed by TCRdb itself: fastp quality trimming at Q25, MiXCR clonotype calling, in-frame beta chains only. Records with the same CDR3 protein are collapsed into one entry carrying the most frequent genes and DNA. Here the sample has over 150,000 distinct CDR3 sequences; 70% to 80% occur a single time. The ten largest clonotypes hold around 45% of the sample. Sequenced input: sorted CD4+, CD8+, or CD8+CD57+ T cells (not recorded which) from PBMCs. These receptors were obtained from a human donor with aplastic anemia.

This clonotype was seen many times. The rearrangement joins TRBV19 to TRBJ2-2; 7 nucleotides align to TRBD1. Germline-derived CDR1 and CDR2 are LNHDA and SQIVND (reference sequence). The J segment lost 7 bases and the V segment lost 7 bases, leaving 12 bases of the junction unmatched. The CDR3 has 15 residues. CDR3 nucleotides: TGTGCCAGTATAAATGAACAGGGGTACGTCGGGGAGCTGTTTTTT. Encoded protein: CASINEQGYVGELFF.

V is TRBV15 and J is TRBJ2-2; the D gene is possibly TRBD2 (5 bases). Between the trimmed V and J ends, which lost 1 base and 6 bases, there was a span of 12 bases. The CDR3 sequence is 15 residues long. Per germline, CDR1 LNHNV and CDR2 YYDKDF (reference sequence). The CDR3 bases are TGTGCCACCAGCAGAGTAGGGAGTTGGGCCGGGGAGCTGTTTTTT. Its translation: CATSRVGSWAGELFF. The entire variable domain, with the rest obtained from reference TRBV15 and TRBJ2-2, is as follows: DAMVIQNPRYQVTQFGKPVTLSCSQTLNHNVMYWYQQKSSQAPKLLFHYYDKDFNNEADTPDNFQSRRPNTSFCFLDIRSPGLGDTAMYLCATSRVGSWAGELFFGEGSRLTVL.

The rearrangement links TRBV2 to TRBJ2-5; 14 bases map to TRBD2. The J call could be wrong; TRBJ2-1 is a better fit for the DNA end. The CDR3 runs to 17 residues. Germline V lookup: CDR1 SNHLY, CDR2 FYNNEI. The CDR3, as DNA: TGTGCCAGCAGTGGACGAACGACTAGCGGGAGGGCTTCTGAGCAGTTCTTC. This gives the protein CASSGRTTSGRASEQFF.

The chain is built from TRBV20-1 and TRBJ1-2; 7 bases line up with TRBD1. The CDR3 consists of 14 residues. V lost 6 bases, J lost 0 bases, and 7 bases stayed unmatched. Germline V CDR1 and CDR2: DFQATT, SNEGSKA (reference sequence). The CDR3 DNA reads as TGCAGTGCCGTGGGACAGACTTCTAACTATGGCTACACCTTC. This sequence encodes CSAVGQTSNYGYTF.

In this sample, this clonotype turned up many times. The chain combines TRBV6-5 with TRBJ2-1, with 9 bases aligning to TRBD1. CDR3 size: 16 residues. V trimming: 6 bases; J trimming: 6 bases; junction bases outside the gene matches: 12. The germline gives CDR1 MNHEY, CDR2 SVGAGI. The CDR3 region has the DNA TGTGCCAGCAGCCAGGGGGGGACAGGGTTGAGCAATGAGCAGTTCTTC. This encodes CASSQGGTGLSNEQFF.

The chain uses TRBV7-2 and TRBJ1-4; no definite D call. Per germline, CDR1 SGHTA and CDR2 FQGNSA. Deletions cut 2 bases from V and 3 bases from J, with 10 bases between. This CDR3 has 15 amino acids. Here the CDR3 reads CASSLLSSANEKLFF. The CDR3, as DNA: TGTGCCAGCAGCTTACTCAGTTCGGCTAATGAAAAACTGTTTTTT. Full variable domain (outside the CDR3, taken from reference TRBV7-2 and TRBJ1-4): GAGVSQSPSNKVTEKGKDVELRCDPISGHTALYWYRQSLGQGLEFLIYFQGNSAPDKSGLPSDRFSAERTGGSVSTLTIQRTQQEDSAVYLCASSLLSSANEKLFFGSGTQLSVL.

This rearrangement joins TRBV20-1 to TRBJ1-1; a weak D match, TRBD1 (5 bases). CDR3 length equals 14 residues. V was trimmed by 4 bases and J by 5 bases, leaving 17 bases between them. CDR1 is DFQATT, CDR2 SNEGSKA, per germline (reference sequence). CDR3 sequence: CSATRVEGRTEAFF. The CDR3 DNA reads as TGCAGTGCTACCCGGGTCGAGGGGAGGACTGAAGCTTTCTTT.

The chain carries TRBV2 and TRBJ2-7; no reliable D call. The length of the CDR3 is 15 residues. Germline V lookup: CDR1 SNHLY, CDR2 FYNNEI. V shed 6 bases and J shed 3 bases, with 18 bases lying between them. The DNA of the CDR3 is TGTGCCAGCAGGAACCCTCTAGTAGCCCGCTACGAGCAGTACTTC. Protein product: CASRNPLVARYEQYF.

V and J are TRBV7-9 and TRBJ2-7; 9 nucleotides line up with TRBD1. The CDR3 is 15 amino acids. Germline V gene sequence: CDR1 SEHNR, CDR2 FQNEAQ (reference sequence). V shed 6 bases, J shed 4 bases, and the junction held 10 bases outside the gene matches. CDR3 region: CASRQSGTGLYEQYF. The CDR3 DNA reads TGTGCCAGCAGACAAAGCGGGACAGGGTTGTACGAGCAGTACTTC. Using reference TRBV7-9 and TRBJ2-7 for the parts outside the CDR3, the full variable domain is DTGVSQNPRHKITKRGQNVTFRCDPISEHNRLYWYRQTLGQGPEFLTYFQNEAQLEKSRLLSDRFSAERPKGSFSTLEIQRTEQGDSAMYLCASRQSGTGLYEQYFGPGTRLTVT.

CDR3: CASSTVGQANEKLFF. For the CDR3, the DNA is TGTGCCAGTAGTACAGTTGGGCAGGCTAATGAAAAACTGTTTTTT. The chain is built from TRBV19 and TRBJ1-4, with D hard to call. The V and J ends lost 4 bases and 3 bases respectively, with 12 bases between them. Per germline, CDR1 LNHDA and CDR2 SQIVND (reference sequence). The CDR3 is 15 amino acids.

V is TRBV5-1 and J is TRBJ2-7; D is perhaps TRBD1 (5 bases). The CDR3 is 14 residues long. Germline-derived CDR1 and CDR2 are SGHRS and YFSETQ. V lost 1 base to trimming and J lost 4 bases, with 12 bases between them. CDR3 region: CASSLTGEPYEQYF. CDR3 in DNA: TGCGCCAGCAGCTTGACAGGCGAACCTTACGAGCAGTACTTC.

The CDR3 region has the DNA TGTGCCAGCAGCTTAAAAGGACTAGCGGGAGGAGGGGTGAACTACAATGAGCAGTTCTTC. The encoded protein is CASSLKGLAGGGVNYNEQFF. The rearrangement joins TRBV7-9 to TRBJ2-1; 14 positions match TRBD2. The junction had 12 bases not matched to a gene; V was cut back by 2 bases and J by 3 bases. CDR1 is SEHNR, CDR2 FQNEAQ, per germline (reference sequence). The CDR3 is 20 residues long.

This rearrangement joins TRBV12-3 or TRBV12-4 to TRBJ2-7; D is perhaps TRBD2 (6 bases). The length of the CDR3 is 14 residues. The V end was cut by 5 bases, the J end by 2 bases, with 13 bases between. CDR3 nucleotide sequence: TGTGCCAGCAGTGAACGGGGGTCCACCTACGAGCAGTACTTC. It codes for CASSERGSTYEQYF.

This chain uses TRBV9 with TRBJ2-5, with TRBD1 identical over 7 bases. Germline V CDR1 and CDR2: SGDLS, YYNGEE. The V segment lost 4 bases and the J segment 5 bases; nucleotides outside the gene matches: 11. This CDR3 spans 15 amino acids. The CDR3 DNA reads TGTGCCAGCAGCACCGACAGGGTCAGGGCGGAGACCCAGTACTTC. Its protein is CASSTDRVRAETQYF.

A note on this clonotype: The CDR3 carries no conserved terminal phenylalanine or tryptophan, so it likely arises from a read error. The J gene is TRBJ2-7, the V gene TRBV7-9; D is perhaps TRBD2 (6 bases). This CDR3 spans 15 amino acids. Germline CDR1 SEHNR, CDR2 FQNEAQ (reference sequence). Trimming took 5 bases from V and 7 from J, leaving 21 bases between them. CDR3 region: CASSSHSGVFFEQYL. The CDR3 coding sequence is TGTGCCAGCAGCAGCCATAGCGGTGTATTCTTTGAGCAGTACCTC.

This clonotype was counted only a few times. The V call is TRBV29-1, the J call TRBJ2-7, with 7 positions matching TRBD1. Germline V gives CDR1 SQVTM, CDR2 ANQGSEA. The J segment lost 5 bases and the V segment lost 4 bases, leaving 8 bases of the junction unmatched. CDR3 length: 13 residues. The CDR3 DNA is TGCAGCGTTGCGACAGGGACCCTTCACGAGCAGTACTTC. Its protein is CSVATGTLHEQYF.

The rearrangement links TRBV10-3 to TRBJ2-5; perhaps TRBD2 as D (5 bases). This CDR3 is built from 17 residues. Germline V gene lookup returns CDR1 ENHRY and CDR2 SYGVKD. Trimming cost V 0 bases and J 1 base, with 15 bases left between them. CDR3 bases: TGTGCCATCAGTGAGTCGCGGAGGAACTCGGGCCAAGAGACCCAGTACTTC. Its translation: CAISESRRNSGQETQYF.

The chain recombines TRBV24-1 with TRBJ1-5, with unresolved D. The CDR3 extends over 12 amino acids. V was pared by 6 bases and J by 8 bases, with 10 bases between. Germline CDR1 reads KGHDR; CDR2 reads SFDVKD. CDR3 amino acids: CATSRGEKPQHF. For the CDR3, the DNA is TGTGCCACCAGTCGAGGAGAAAAGCCCCAGCATTTT.

The rearrangement joins TRBV19 to TRBJ2-7; a possible D gene is TRBD1 (5 bases). The V end was cut by 0 bases, the J end by 5 bases, with 11 bases between. The germline CDR1 and CDR2 sequences are LNHDA and SQIVND (reference sequence). The CDR3 covers 14 residues. Written as DNA, the CDR3 is TGTGCCAGTAGTATAGACAGGGCTGGGGACGAGCAGTACTTC. It yields the protein CASSIDRAGDEQYF.

The V gene is TRBV13, the J gene TRBJ1-6; a possible D gene is TRBD1 (5 bases). The CDR3 has 12 residues. Germline values: CDR1 PRHDT, CDR2 FYEKMQ (reference sequence). Trimming left V 5 bases short and J 10 bases short, with 9 bases between. The chain's CDR3 is CASSQGESPLHF. The CDR3, as DNA: TGTGCCAGCAGCCAGGGTGAATCACCCCTCCACTTT.

The chain employs TRBV20-1 and TRBJ2-5; possibly TRBD1 or TRBD2 for D (6 bases each). The CDR3 spans 13 residues. Looked up from germline, CDR1 is DFQATT and CDR2 is SNEGSKA (reference sequence). The CDR3 sequence is CSERGPQKETQYF. For the CDR3, the DNA is TGCTCGGAACGGGGGCCCCAAAAGGAGACCCAGTACTTC.

The CDR3 is CAISQDNEKLFF. In DNA form, the CDR3 reads TGTGCCATCAGTCAGGATAATGAAAAACTGTTTTTT. The V gene is TRBV10-3, the J gene TRBJ1-4, with unresolved D. The CDR3 covers 12 residues. Germline loops: CDR1 ENHRY, CDR2 SYGVKD. V was trimmed by 5 bases and J by 4 bases, leaving 5 bases between them.